This entry features one T cell receptor beta chain sequence. This CDR3 has 15 residues. Germline CDR1 reads MNHEY; CDR2 reads SMNVEV (reference sequence). V shed 4 bases and J 4 bases; nucleotides not matched to a gene: 9. Repertoires were generated with immunoSEQ multiplex PCR, while TCRdb's copy carries only in-frame clones and drops some. The sample includes around 300,000 clones, 75% to 90% of them seen just once. This sample is drawn from a study of blood T cell repertoires in COVID-19. Study-level background: Sample material is recorded as cDNA or gDNA derived from T cells, B-cell-depleted T cells, or PBMCs.

The chain joins TRBV27 to TRBJ1-2; 7 bases agree with TRBD1. The sequence was collected from a woman aged 30 to 39 with active or convalescent COVID-19. Source material: peripheral blood. CDR3 protein: CASSSLGGLGYGYTF. Written as DNA, the CDR3 is TGTGCCAGCAGTTCCCTAGGGGGCTTGGGCTATGGCTACACCTTC.